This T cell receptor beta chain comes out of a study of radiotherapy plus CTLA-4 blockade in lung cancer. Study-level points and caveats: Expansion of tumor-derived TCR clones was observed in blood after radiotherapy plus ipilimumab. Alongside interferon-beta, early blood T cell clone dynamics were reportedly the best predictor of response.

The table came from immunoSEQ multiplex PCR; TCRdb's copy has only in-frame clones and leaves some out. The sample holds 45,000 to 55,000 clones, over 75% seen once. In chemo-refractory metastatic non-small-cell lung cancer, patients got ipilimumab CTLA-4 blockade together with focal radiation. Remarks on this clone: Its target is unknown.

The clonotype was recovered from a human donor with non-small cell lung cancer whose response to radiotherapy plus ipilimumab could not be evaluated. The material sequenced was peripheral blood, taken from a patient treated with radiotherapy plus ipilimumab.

The DNA of the CDR3 is TGTGCCAGCAGCCAAGCAGCGGGAGGTTCCTACGAGCAGTACTTC. It translates to CASSQAAGGSYEQYF. The chain combines TRBV14 with TRBJ2-7; TRBD2 matches at 9 bases. The CDR3 consists of 15 residues. The ends lost 1 base at V and 1 base at J; junction bases unmatched: 2. Germline CDR1 and CDR2: SGHDN and FVKESK.